This passage covers 14 T cell receptor beta chains from one sample sequenced in a study of blood T cell repertoires in COVID-19. Libraries were prepared by immunoSEQ multiplex PCR; TCRdb keeps only in-frame clonotypes and omits some of them. The table has under 250,000 clones, around 80% seen once. The sample taken for sequencing was peripheral blood. These receptor sequences come from a young woman with acute or convalescent COVID-19.

The chain uses TRBV9 and TRBJ2-2; TRBD2 matches at 11 bases. This CDR3 has 16 amino acids. J gave up 1 base and V 3 bases, and 2 bases lay outside the gene matches. Germline loops: CDR1 SGDLS, CDR2 YYNGEE. The CDR3 loop is CASSGGLAGNTGELFF. The CDR3 DNA reads as TGTGCCAGCAGCGGCGGACTAGCGGGGAACACCGGGGAGCTGTTTTTT. The full variable domain, completed using reference TRBV9 and TRBJ2-2, is DSGVTQTPKHLITATGQRVTLRCSPRSGDLSVYWYQQSLDQGLQFLIQYYNGEERAKGNILERFSAQQFPDLHSELNLSSLELGDSALYFCASSGGLAGNTGELFFGEGSRLTVL.

This clone was counted once. This chain uses TRBV7-2 with TRBJ1-2, with D possibly TRBD1 on 5 matching bases. V was pared by 3 bases and J by 8 bases, with 13 bases between. Germline CDR1 is SGHTA and CDR2 is FQGNSA. This CDR3 is 13 amino acids long. The CDR3 DNA sequence: TGTGCCAGCAGCTTCGGGCAGGGCACGGGCTACACCTTC. Translating gives CASSFGQGTGYTF. The entire variable domain, with the rest obtained from reference TRBV7-2 and TRBJ1-2, is as follows: GAGVSQSPSNKVTEKGKDVELRCDPISGHTALYWYRQSLGQGLEFLIYFQGNSAPDKSGLPSDRFSAERTGGSVSTLTIQRTQQEDSAVYLCASSFGQGTGYTFGSGTRLTVV.

The chain employs TRBV28 and TRBJ2-3; 7 nucleotides line up with TRBD2. Germline CDR1 is MDHEN and CDR2 is SYDVKM. The junction had 4 bases not matched to a gene; V was cut back by 5 bases and J by 2 bases. The CDR3 runs to 14 residues. CDR3 amino acids: CASSVGGNTDTQYF. In DNA form, the CDR3 reads TGTGCCAGCAGTGTGGGAGGGAACACAGATACGCAGTATTTT.

The gene calls are TRBV18 and TRBJ2-7; TRBD1 is a possible D gene (5 bases). CDR3 length: 15 amino acids. Trimming took 3 bases from V and 0 from J, leaving 12 bases between them. Germline CDR1 reads KGHSH; CDR2 reads LQKENI. CDR3 loop: CASSPDSVTSYEQYF. For the CDR3, the DNA is TGTGCCAGCTCACCCGACAGCGTAACCTCCTACGAGCAGTACTTC. Looking up the rest from reference TRBV18 and TRBJ2-7 gives the full variable domain: NAGVMQNPRHLVRRRGQEARLRCSPMKGHSHVYWYRQLPEEGLKFMVYLQKENIIDESGMPKERFSAEFPKEGPSILRIQQVVRGDSAAYFCASSPDSVTSYEQYFGPGTRLTVT.

The rearrangement joins TRBV2 to TRBJ2-5; 11 bases agree with TRBD2. The trim removed 4 bases at V and 4 bases at J, leaving 2 bases unmatched. The V gene's germline CDR1 is SNHLY and CDR2 FYNNEI. The CDR3 runs to 14 residues. The CDR3 DNA sequence: TGTGCCAGCAGTGGACTAGCGGGGTCAGAGACCCAGTACTTC. Its protein product is CASSGLAGSETQYF.

The rearrangement joins TRBV9 to TRBJ2-7; TRBD1 aligns across 10 bases. Germline trimming cut 4 bases from V and 4 bases from J; bases unmatched to any gene: 5. The CDR3 length is 14 residues. Germline CDR1 is SGDLS and CDR2 is YYNGEE. As DNA, the CDR3 is TGTGCCAGCAGCCTCGGACAGGGGGATTACGAGCAGTACTTC. It specifies CASSLGQGDYEQYF.

The chain is built from TRBV15 and TRBJ2-1, with 9 nucleotides matching TRBD1. This CDR3 comprises 16 residues. From germline, CDR1 is LNHNV and CDR2 YYDKDF (reference sequence). Trimming cost V 4 bases and J 7 bases; bases outside gene matches: 11. The CDR3 DNA sequence: TGTGCCACCAGCAATCTGGGGACAGGGTTGTATAATGAGCAGTTCTTC. Its translation is CATSNLGTGLYNEQFF.

The chain recombines TRBV19 with TRBJ1-2; possibly TRBD1 for D (6 bases). This CDR3 is 13 amino acids long. V was cut by 6 bases and J by 2 bases, with 10 bases left in between. Germline V lookup: CDR1 LNHDA, CDR2 SQIVND (reference sequence). The CDR3 DNA is TGTGCCAGTAGCCGGACAGAAAACTATGGCTACACCTTC. Protein: CASSRTENYGYTF.

In this sample, this clone turned up once. This rearrangement joins TRBV19 to TRBJ1-4, with 8 bases lining up with TRBD1. This CDR3 comprises 17 residues. Germline CDR1 LNHDA, CDR2 SQIVND (reference sequence). Trimming cost V 6 bases and J 0 bases; bases outside gene matches: 9. The CDR3 is CASSVTGESSTNEKLFF. The CDR3 DNA follows: TGTGCCAGTAGCGTGACAGGGGAATCTTCAACTAATGAAAAACTGTTTTTT.

This clone was counted once. The chain recombines TRBV7-2 with TRBJ1-5; no reliable D call. There are 13 residues in the CDR3. The germline V gene encodes CDR1 SGHTA and CDR2 FQGNSA. Deletions cut 3 bases from V and 2 bases from J, with 5 bases between. In DNA form, the CDR3 reads TGTGCCAGCAGCTTTTGGCGCAATCAGCCCCAGCATTTT. Protein product: CASSFWRNQPQHF.

The chain employs TRBV9 and TRBJ2-1; D ambiguous. CDR3 size: 12 residues. The germline CDR1 and CDR2 sequences are SGDLS and YYNGEE. V lost 0 bases and J 7 bases, leaving 5 bases between the germline ends. CDR3 loop: CASSVDRNEQFF. The CDR3 DNA sequence: TGTGCCAGCAGCGTAGACCGGAATGAGCAGTTCTTC.

The chain combines TRBV28 with TRBJ1-2, with 10 bases lining up with TRBD1. Losses at the gene ends were 3 bases for V and 5 bases for J; bases not matched to a gene: 9. The germline V gene encodes CDR1 MDHEN and CDR2 SYDVKM. This CDR3 region has 16 residues. The CDR3 sequence: CASSFPGQGSLYGYTF. The CDR3 DNA follows: TGTGCCAGCAGTTTCCCGGGACAGGGGTCCCTTTATGGCTACACCTTC.

The V and J genes are TRBV14 and TRBJ1-1; D might be TRBD1 (6 bases). Trimming took 6 bases from V and 3 from J, leaving 20 bases between them. The CDR3 consists of 16 residues. The V gene's germline CDR1 is SGHDN and CDR2 FVKESK. DNA of the CDR3: TGTGCCAGCAGACCTCTTTACCAGGACAGAGACACTGAAGCTTTCTTT. Its protein product is CASRPLYQDRDTEAFF.

The chain recombines TRBV7-9 with TRBJ2-3; TRBD1 matches at 12 bases. This CDR3 spans 15 amino acids. V lost 8 bases, J lost 5 bases, and 8 bases stayed unmatched. Germline lookup yields CDR1 SEHNR and CDR2 FQNEAQ (reference sequence). CDR3 sequence (DNA): TGTGCCAGCGGACCGGGACAGGGGGCAGTAGATACGCAGTATTTT. As protein: CASGPGQGAVDTQYF.